Below are 22 T cell receptor beta chains sequenced from a single sample in a study of T cells in women clearing cervical HPV infection. TCRdb's copy holds only in-frame clones and misses some; the assay was immunoSEQ multiplex PCR. Found here are about 30,000 clones; the top ten clones hold 2.5% to 3%. Material for sequencing was blood buffy coat. Receptor source: a woman between 18 and 70 years old with a cervical HPV16 infection that either progressed to CIN3+ or cleared (not recorded which).

To note about this clone: Read data end 3 residues before the CDR3 end; the end is taken from the germline J gene. V gene TRBV5-1 combines with J gene TRBJ1-3; D gene unclear. The V and J ends lost 0 bases and 1 base respectively, with 14 bases between them. CDR1 and CDR2 (germline): SGHRS, YFSETQ. The CDR3 sequence is 17 residues long. The CDR3 loop is CASSLGFIRGSGNTIYF. The sequenced part of the CDR3 DNA is TGCGCCAGCAGCTTGGGCTTCATTCGGGGATCTGGAAACACC.

About this clone itself: The read falls 3 residues short of the CDR3 end, and the missing part is taken from the germline J gene. The genes are TRBV4-1 and TRBJ2-7; 7 nucleotides align to TRBD1. Looked up from germline, CDR1 is MGHRA and CDR2 is YSYEKL. CDR3 length: 16 amino acids. Trimming removed 1 base from V and 2 bases from J; junction bases left unmatched: 8. The CDR3 loop is CASSQGPDRVTYEQYF. Incomplete CDR3 DNA: TGCGCCAGCAGCCAAGGGCCCGACAGGGTAACCTACGAG.

As regards this clone: The read gets to within 3 residues of the CDR3 end, and the germline J gene fills in the rest. The chain has TRBV30 and TRBJ2-6, with D possibly being TRBD2 (5 bases). Germline V gene lookup returns CDR1 GTSNPN and CDR2 SVGIG (reference sequence). With 2 bases removed from V and 1 base from J, the gap between germline ends came to 6 bases. The length of the CDR3 is 14 residues. The CDR3 loop is CAWSSGSGANVLTF. Partial CDR3 DNA: TGTGCCTGGAGTTCGGGGTCTGGGGCCAACGTC.

In regard to this clone: The read ends 3 residues before the CDR3 terminus; that terminus is restored from the germline J gene. The V and J genes are TRBV2 and TRBJ2-5; 9 bases map to TRBD1. The CDR3 loop spans 14 amino acids. The trim removed 6 bases at V and 2 bases at J, leaving 4 bases unmatched. Germline CDR1 is SNHLY and CDR2 is FYNNEI. The CDR3 DNA, read in part, is TGTGCCAGCAGGGACAGGGGAGGGCAAGAGACC. This encodes CASRDRGGQET. The entire CDR3 is CASRDRGGQETQYF.

With respect to this clone: The read finishes 3 residues shy of the CDR3 end, and the germline J gene is used to complete it. This chain joins TRBV7-6 and TRBJ2-2; D is perhaps TRBD2 (5 bases). The CDR3 is 13 amino acids. Germline V gene data show CDR1 as SGHVS and CDR2 as FNYEAQ. The V gene lost 2 bases and the J gene lost 7 bases, with 8 bases spanning the gap. The CDR3 region is CASSLWAGGELFF. The covered CDR3 bases are TGTGCCAGCAGCTTATGGGCGGGCGGGGAG.

Remarks on this clone: The CDR3 end falls 3 residues outside the read, so it is completed with the germline J gene. J is TRBJ2-1 and V is TRBV2; 9 bases map to TRBD2. This CDR3 comprises 15 residues. V shed 3 bases, J shed 9 bases, and the junction held 9 bases outside the gene matches. The germline CDR1 and CDR2 sequences are SNHLY and FYNNEI. The CDR3 protein is CASSETSGHGVEQFF. Partial CDR3 DNA: TGTGCCAGCAGTGAGACTAGCGGCCACGGGGTTGAG.

Comment on this clone: Sequencing ends 3 residues short of the CDR3 end; the germline J gene provides the rest. The V call is TRBV30, the J call TRBJ1-3; D remains ambiguous. CDR3 length: 15 amino acids. Germline CDR1 and CDR2: GTSNPN and SVGIG (reference sequence). Trimming removed 2 bases at V and 6 bases at J, with 17 bases between. The sequenced CDR3 bases are TGTGCCTGGAGTCGTGATACGGGGATCGAAAACACC. Translated: CAWSRDTGIENT. The full CDR3 reads CAWSRDTGIENTIYF.

With respect to this clone: The CDR3 end lies 3 residues beyond the end of the read and is filled in from the germline J gene. The chain is built from TRBV20-1 and TRBJ2-3; 7 nucleotides align to TRBD1. Germline loops: CDR1 DFQATT, CDR2 SNEGSKA (reference sequence). This CDR3 region has 15 residues. The V and J ends lost 0 bases and 0 bases, in that order; junction bases with no gene match: 3. CDR3 DNA (partial): TGCAGTGCTAGAGATAGCAGGGGGAGCACAGATACG. It translates to CSARDSRGSTDT. The CDR3 reads in full as CSARDSRGSTDTQYF.

On this clone itself: The CDR3 end falls 3 residues outside the read, so it is completed with the germline J gene. The genes are TRBV5-1 and TRBJ1-6; 9 bases match TRBD1. J lost 7 bases, V lost 3 bases, and 8 bases had no gene match. This CDR3 contains 16 residues. Germline CDR1 reads SGHRS; CDR2 reads YFSETQ. The CDR3 loop reads CASSSLPGTGNSPLHF. The DNA read from the CDR3 is TGCGCCAGCAGCTCCCTACCCGGGACAGGGAATTCACCC.

For this clone: The read ends 3 residues early relative to the CDR3; the germline J gene fills the gap. V is TRBV20-1 and J is TRBJ2-1; D not certain. The germline V gene has CDR1 DFQATT and CDR2 SNEGSKA (reference sequence). There are 16 residues in the CDR3. V lost 3 bases to trimming and J lost 0 bases, with 15 bases between them. The covered CDR3 bases are TGCAGTGCTAGGGTGCTAGGCGGTCGCTCCTACAATGAG. This gives the protein CSARVLGGRSYNE. The whole CDR3 sequence reads CSARVLGGRSYNEQFF.

Regarding this clone: Sequencing ends 3 residues short of the CDR3 end; the germline J gene provides the rest. This chain links TRBV5-4 with TRBJ1-1, with D possibly matching TRBD1 (5 bases). CDR1 SGHNT and CDR2 YYREEE come from the germline V gene (reference sequence). The CDR3 is 13 residues long. V lost 3 bases to trimming and J lost 6 bases, with 12 bases between them. The CDR3 reads CASSSQGGAEAFF. The DNA read from the CDR3 is TGTGCCAGCAGCTCTCAGGGAGGAGCTGAA.

Concerning this clone itself: The read ends 3 residues early relative to the CDR3; the germline J gene fills the gap. The J gene is TRBJ1-5, the V gene TRBV7-6, with D perhaps TRBD1 (6 bases). The V gene lost 5 bases and the J gene lost 7 bases, with 21 bases spanning the gap. CDR1 and CDR2 from the germline V gene are SGHVS and FNYEAQ. The CDR3 consists of 16 residues. The CDR3 is CASSHTPAGAGQPQHF. The CDR3 DNA, read in part, is TGTGCCAGCAGCCACACCCCCGCGGGGGCAGGACAGCCC.

A note on this clone: The sequenced fragment ends 3 residues before the CDR3 boundary, so the rest is inferred from the germline J gene. V usage is TRBV30 and J usage is TRBJ1-1, with 7 bases lining up with TRBD1. Germline V gene lookup returns CDR1 GTSNPN and CDR2 SVGIG (reference sequence). The CDR3 totals 10 residues. The CDR3 spells CACHRGEAFF. Partial CDR3 DNA: TGTGCCTGCCACAGGGGAGAA.

To note about this clone: The read gets to within 3 residues of the CDR3 end, and the germline J gene fills in the rest. V is TRBV29-1 and J is TRBJ2-1, with 8 nucleotides matching TRBD1. Trimming cost V 7 bases and J 0 bases; bases outside gene matches: 5. The germline gives CDR1 SQVTM, CDR2 ANQGSEA. There are 14 residues in the CDR3. Here the CDR3 reads CSARTGSSYNEQFF. CDR3 DNA (partial): TGCAGCGCCCGGACAGGGAGCTCCTACAATGAG.

A note on this clone: From the germline J gene comes the end of the CDR3, since the read stops 3 residues before it. The chain links TRBV7-2 to TRBJ1-5; D is perhaps TRBD1 (5 bases). Germline V gives CDR1 SGHTA, CDR2 FQGNSA. The germline V and J ends were trimmed by 3 bases and 5 bases, with 8 bases remaining between them. The CDR3 has 13 residues. The CDR3 sequence: CASSLGRDQPQHF. The CDR3 DNA, read in part, is TGTGCCAGCAGCTTGGGGCGTGATCAGCCC.

Worth noting for this clone: The read ends 3 residues early relative to the CDR3; the germline J gene fills the gap. The V call is TRBV19, the J call TRBJ1-1, with D maybe TRBD1 (6 bases). CDR1 and CDR2 (germline): LNHDA, SQIVND (reference sequence). The CDR3 has 16 amino acids. Here the CDR3 reads CASSIQLGAANSGAFF. The sequenced part of the CDR3 DNA is TGTGCCAGTAGTATACAGTTGGGGGCCGCGAATTCCGGA. The full variable domain, rest sourced from reference TRBV19 and TRBJ1-1, is DGGITQSPKYLFRKEGQNVTLSCEQNLNHDAMYWYRQDPGQGLRLIYYSQIVNDFQKGDIAEGYSVSREKKESFPLTVTSAQKNPTAFYLCASSIQLGAANSGAFFGQGTRLTVV.

About this clone: Read data end 3 residues before the CDR3 end; the end is taken from the germline J gene. The V call is TRBV4-1, the J call TRBJ2-2, with 7 bases aligning to TRBD2. This CDR3 region has 14 residues. J was trimmed by 7 bases and V by 3 bases; bases with no gene match: 5. The germline V gene has CDR1 MGHRA and CDR2 YSYEKL. Partial CDR3 DNA: TGCGCCAGCAGCCAGGGTTGGGGGGGCGGGGAG. Its protein product is CASSQGWGGGE. The whole CDR3 sequence reads CASSQGWGGGELFF.

Regarding this clone: The observed sequence ends 3 residues before the CDR3 terminus, with the missing tail filled in from the germline J gene. The V and J genes are TRBV2 and TRBJ2-7; 8 bases align to TRBD1. CDR1 SNHLY and CDR2 FYNNEI come from the germline V gene. V gave up 6 bases and J gave up 2 bases; unmatched junction bases: 6. The CDR3 runs 14 residues. The sequenced CDR3 bases are TGTGCCAGCAGCCGGACAGGGACCCCCTACGAG. Its translation: CASSRTGTPYE. The whole CDR3 protein reads CASSRTGTPYEQYF.

About this clone itself: The read comes to an end 3 residues before the CDR3 does, leaving the germline J gene to fill in the end. The rearrangement uses TRBV11-2 and TRBJ1-4; the D is unclear. Germline V CDR1 and CDR2: SGHAT, FQNNGV. Deletions cut 4 bases from V and 8 bases from J, with 5 bases between. The CDR3 extends over 11 amino acids. The CDR3 DNA, read in part, is TGTGCCAGCAGCTACGGGGAAAAA. It encodes CASSYGEK. The CDR3 in full is CASSYGEKLFF.

As concerns this clone: The read stops 3 residues short of the end of the CDR3; the missing end is completed from the germline J gene. The chain is built from TRBV7-2 and TRBJ1-3, with D tentatively TRBD1 (6 bases). The V gene lost 5 bases and the J gene lost 5 bases, with 16 bases spanning the gap. Germline CDR1 reads SGHTA; CDR2 reads FQGNSA. This CDR3 is 15 amino acids long. CDR3 amino acids: CASSMPQGIRNTIYF. The CDR3 bases that were read are TGTGCCAGCAGCATGCCACAGGGAATTAGAAACACC. Together with reference TRBV7-2 and TRBJ1-3, the CDR3 gives the full variable domain: GAGVSQSPSNKVTEKGKDVELRCDPISGHTALYWYRQSLGQGLEFLIYFQGNSAPDKSGLPSDRFSAERTGGSVSTLTIQRTQQEDSAVYLCASSMPQGIRNTIYFGEGSWLTVV.

Concerning this clone: The CDR3 extends 3 residues past the end of the read, so its final part is completed from the germline J gene. The chain carries TRBV4-2 and TRBJ2-3; TRBD2 matches at 13 bases. Germline lookup yields CDR1 LGHNA and CDR2 YNFKEQ. The V and J ends lost 4 bases and 6 bases, in that order; junction bases with no gene match: 22. This CDR3 region has 21 residues. CDR3 bases read: TGTGCCAGCAGCCCTTCTTACGCGACTAGCGGGGGGCTAGCACATTATGATACG. Its protein is CASSPSYATSGGLAHYDT. The whole CDR3 protein reads CASSPSYATSGGLAHYDTQYF.

In regard to this clone: The CDR3 extends 3 residues past the end of the read, so its final part is completed from the germline J gene. This sequence joins TRBV5-1 and TRBJ2-7, with 8 bases matching TRBD1. The CDR3 contains 15 residues. CDR1 and CDR2 from the germline V gene are SGHRS and YFSETQ. The ends lost 3 bases at V and 6 bases at J; junction bases unmatched: 11. Incomplete CDR3 DNA: TGCGCCAGCAGCTCCCAGGGGGCGCAGCCCCTCGAG. Its translation: CASSSQGAQPLE. From start to end, the CDR3 is CASSSQGAQPLEQYF.